These 22 T cell receptor beta chains share one sample of origin, sequenced in a study of shared clonotypes between healthy human individuals. Repertoires were generated with immunoSEQ multiplex PCR, while TCRdb's copy carries only in-frame clones and drops some. The repertoire has about 510,000 clones, less than 96% of them found once; the top ten carry about 0.057%. Sequencing used naive CD4+ T cells sorted from blood. The subset was: CD45RA+ positively selected. Receptors originate from a woman in her 30s in good health.

The V call is TRBV2, the J call TRBJ1-1; D is unresolved. Germline V gene data show CDR1 as SNHLY and CDR2 as FYNNEI. Deletions cut 3 bases from V and 7 bases from J, with 12 bases between. CDR3 length: 13 residues. In nucleotides, the CDR3 is TGTGCCAGCAGTGACTCCACATATGGTGAAGCTTTCTTT. Translation gives CASSDSTYGEAFF.

In its sample, this clone was seen once. The rearrangement joins TRBV19 to TRBJ2-1; 14 bases match TRBD2. The J segment lost 8 bases and the V segment lost 9 bases, leaving 9 bases of the junction unmatched. CDR3 length: 15 residues. Germline CDR1 reads LNHDA; CDR2 reads SQIVND (reference sequence). This CDR3 is CASLSGTSGRDEQFF. In nucleotides, the CDR3 is TGTGCCAGCTTAAGCGGGACTAGCGGGAGAGATGAGCAGTTCTTC. The full variable domain, its missing parts supplied by reference TRBV19 and TRBJ2-1, is DGGITQSPKYLFRKEGQNVTLSCEQNLNHDAMYWYRQDPGQGLRLIYYSQIVNDFQKGDIAEGYSVSREKKESFPLTVTSAQKNPTAFYLCASLSGTSGRDEQFFGPGTRLTVL.

The rearrangement links TRBV27 to TRBJ2-1; 7 nucleotides align to TRBD1. Germline loops: CDR1 MNHEY, CDR2 SMNVEV (reference sequence). CDR3 length: 16 amino acids. J was trimmed by 8 bases and V by 5 bases; bases with no gene match: 15. The CDR3 bases are TGTGCCAGCAGTACGTACGGGACAGAATTTGAGGATGAGCAGTTCTTC. This gives the protein CASSTYGTEFEDEQFF.

As for this clone: Other DNA sequences from this sample encode an identical CDR3 as well. The V and J genes are TRBV18 and TRBJ1-1; perhaps TRBD1 as D (6 bases). This CDR3 is built from 16 residues. Germline CDR1 KGHSH, CDR2 LQKENI. With 3 bases removed from V and 0 bases from J, the gap between germline ends came to 14 bases. As DNA, the CDR3 is TGTGCCAGCTCACCCCGAGGGGGTGGGATGAACACTGAAGCTTTCTTT. This sequence encodes CASSPRGGGMNTEAFF. Full variable domain (rest looked up from reference TRBV18 and TRBJ1-1): NAGVMQNPRHLVRRRGQEARLRCSPMKGHSHVYWYRQLPEEGLKFMVYLQKENIIDESGMPKERFSAEFPKEGPSILRIQQVVRGDSAAYFCASSPRGGGMNTEAFFGQGTRLTVV.

The chain links TRBV27 to TRBJ2-7, with 7 bases identical to TRBD2. CDR1 and CDR2 from the germline V gene are MNHEY and SMNVEV (reference sequence). Germline trimming cut 6 bases from V and 0 bases from J; bases unmatched to any gene: 2. CDR3 length: 13 amino acids. The CDR3 protein is CASRLALSYEQYF. In DNA form, the CDR3 reads TGTGCCAGCAGACTAGCGCTCTCCTACGAGCAGTACTTC.

The V and J genes are TRBV6-5 and TRBJ2-7, with TRBD2 identical over 7 bases. V lost 2 bases, J lost 4 bases, and 8 bases stayed unmatched. This CDR3 region has 15 residues. Germline CDR1 is MNHEY and CDR2 is SVGAGI. The CDR3 here is CASSYGGGGPYEQYF. The CDR3 nucleotides are TGTGCCAGCAGTTACGGGGGGGGAGGGCCTTACGAGCAGTACTTC.

The V call is TRBV19, the J call TRBJ2-1, with TRBD2 matching over 12 bases. Per the germline V gene, CDR1 is LNHDA and CDR2 is SQIVND (reference sequence). This CDR3 spans 15 amino acids. Trimming took 8 bases from V and 3 from J; bases not matched to a gene: 5. As DNA, the CDR3 is TGTGCCAGTGGAAGGACTAGCGGGAACTACAATGAGCAGTTCTTC. Translating it yields CASGRTSGNYNEQFF.

The chain links TRBV27 to TRBJ2-7; D call uncertain. Germline V gene lookup returns CDR1 MNHEY and CDR2 SMNVEV (reference sequence). CDR3 size: 15 residues. Trimming shortened V by 2 bases and J by 5 bases, and 16 bases separated the two germline ends. CDR3 loop: CASSLKGYPWDEQYF. The CDR3 DNA sequence: TGTGCCAGCAGTTTAAAAGGGTACCCCTGGGACGAGCAGTACTTC.

The V gene is TRBV23-1, the J gene TRBJ1-5; TRBD1 aligns across 8 bases. TRBV23-1 is marked as an open reading frame, function uncertain. The CDR3 contains 21 residues. Germline trimming cut 3 bases from V and 10 bases from J; bases unmatched to any gene: 29. The CDR3: CASSQRIRQGRSTGILRPQHF. CDR3 nucleotide sequence: TGCGCCAGCAGTCAGCGAATCAGACAGGGGCGTAGTACTGGAATACTGAGACCCCAGCATTTT.

The rearrangement uses TRBV7-3 and TRBJ2-3; 7 bases are shared with TRBD2. The CDR3 consists of 16 residues. The germline gives CDR1 SGHTA, CDR2 FQGTGA. Trimming took 5 bases from V and 1 from J; bases not matched to a gene: 9. The CDR3 DNA reads TGTGCCAGCAGCCTGCTTAGCGGGCTGGGCACAGATACGCAGTATTTT. Its protein product is CASSLLSGLGTDTQYF.

As for this clone: The same CDR3 is also encoded by other DNA sequences in this sample. The chain links TRBV28 to TRBJ1-1, with unresolved D. The germline V and J ends were trimmed by 3 bases and 2 bases, with 4 bases remaining between them. The CDR3 is 12 residues long. CDR1 and CDR2 from the germline V gene are MDHEN and SYDVKM. The DNA of the CDR3 is TGTGCCAGCAGTTTGGCAAACACTGAAGCTTTCTTT. It is translated as CASSLANTEAFF.

The chain uses TRBV5-5 and TRBJ2-7, with D unclear. Trimming removed 1 base at V and 2 bases at J, with 16 bases between. This CDR3 is built from 16 residues. Germline CDR1 and CDR2: SGHKS and YYEKEE (reference sequence). CDR3 loop: CASSLWVEIAPYEQYF. The CDR3 DNA reads as TGTGCCAGCAGCTTGTGGGTGGAAATCGCCCCCTACGAGCAGTACTTC.

This clone appeared a few times. This CDR3 is also generated by other DNA sequences in the sample. The V call is TRBV30, the J call TRBJ1-5; D is unresolved. This CDR3 is built from 13 residues. CDR1 and CDR2 from the germline V gene are GTSNPN and SVGIG (reference sequence). The V gene lost 0 bases and the J gene lost 1 base, with 4 bases spanning the gap. CDR3 loop: CAWSVRSNQPQHF. CDR3 in DNA: TGTGCCTGGAGTGTCAGAAGCAATCAGCCCCAGCATTTT.

The gene calls are TRBV4-1 and TRBJ1-4; possible D gene TRBD1, 6 bases. This CDR3 has 14 amino acids. Germline assignment: CDR1 MGHRA and CDR2 YSYEKL. V was cut by 8 bases and J by 4 bases, with 14 bases left in between. In DNA, the CDR3 is TGCGCCAGCTATCGGACAGTGTATAATGAAAAACTGTTTTTT. Its protein product is CASYRTVYNEKLFF.

The chain combines TRBV28 with TRBJ2-1; 8 nucleotides line up with TRBD1. The ends lost 3 bases at V and 3 bases at J; junction bases unmatched: 13. Germline V CDR1 and CDR2: MDHEN, SYDVKM. The CDR3 is 18 residues long. Here the CDR3 reads CASSFSGSTGDYYNEQFF. CDR3 nucleotide sequence: TGTGCCAGCAGTTTTTCAGGATCGACAGGGGATTACTACAATGAGCAGTTCTTC.

The chain recombines TRBV7-2 with TRBJ2-1, with TRBD2 matching 12 bases. The CDR3 is made up of 19 amino acids. The junction had 20 bases not matched to a gene; V was cut back by 6 bases and J by 8 bases. The germline V gene has CDR1 SGHTA and CDR2 FQGNSA. DNA of the CDR3: TGTGCCAGCAGTTTGGGGCCTAGCGGGAGGGCCGGTGCTAATGATGAGCAGTTCTTC. It is translated as CASSLGPSGRAGANDEQFF.

The J gene is TRBJ1-1, the V gene TRBV7-2; D is unclear. The CDR3 is 13 amino acids. Trimming took 5 bases from V and 2 from J, leaving 9 bases between them. Germline CDR1 SGHTA, CDR2 FQGNSA. CDR3 sequence reads: CASSRRSNTEAFF. CDR3 DNA: TGTGCCAGCAGCCGTCGGAGTAACACTGAAGCTTTCTTT.

This chain connects TRBV30 to TRBJ1-1; TRBD1 matches at 11 bases. Germline CDR1 reads GTSNPN; CDR2 reads SVGIG (reference sequence). J gave up 0 bases and V 0 bases, and 6 bases lay outside the gene matches. This CDR3 contains 17 residues. The CDR3 reads CAWSVQDRGRMNTEAFF. The CDR3 nucleotides read TGTGCCTGGAGTGTGCAGGACAGGGGGCGGATGAACACTGAAGCTTTCTTT.

The chain recombines TRBV29-1 with TRBJ2-1; TRBD2 matches 13 bases. V was pared by 4 bases and J by 2 bases, with 11 bases of the junction left unmatched. This CDR3 spans 18 amino acids. CDR1 is SQVTM, CDR2 ANQGSEA, per germline. CDR3 sequence reads: CSVGGTGLAGATYNEQFF. The CDR3 DNA sequence: TGCAGCGTTGGAGGGACAGGACTAGCGGGGGCGACCTACAATGAGCAGTTCTTC.

The DNA of the CDR3 is TGTGCCGTTCGACTCAGGGGGCGAGGCGGGGAGCTGTTTTTT. This sequence encodes CAVRLRGRGGELFF. The rearrangement uses TRBV7-6 and TRBJ2-2, with 8 bases fitting TRBD1. The ends lost 11 bases at V and 7 bases at J; junction bases unmatched: 12. In germline, CDR1 is SGHVS, CDR2 FNYEAQ. CDR3 size: 14 residues.

This chain connects TRBV7-9 to TRBJ1-2; 8 bases match TRBD1. After removal of 6 bases from V and 8 bases from J, the junction contained 11 bases not matched to a gene. The CDR3 consists of 14 residues. Germline CDR1 is SEHNR and CDR2 is FQNEAQ (reference sequence). The CDR3 DNA follows: TGTGCCAGCAGTCGGCGGGACAGGCCAGAGGGCTACACCTTC. Protein sequence: CASSRRDRPEGYTF.

A single count supports this clone. This chain connects TRBV5-8 to TRBJ1-1; D unresolved. V dropped 4 bases and J dropped 1 base, with 8 bases sitting between them. The CDR3 runs 13 residues. CDR1 and CDR2 from the germline V gene are SGHTS and YDEGEE. CDR3 DNA sequence: TGTGCCAGCAGCCTCCCACGGAACACTGAAGCTTTCTTT. Translation: CASSLPRNTEAFF.